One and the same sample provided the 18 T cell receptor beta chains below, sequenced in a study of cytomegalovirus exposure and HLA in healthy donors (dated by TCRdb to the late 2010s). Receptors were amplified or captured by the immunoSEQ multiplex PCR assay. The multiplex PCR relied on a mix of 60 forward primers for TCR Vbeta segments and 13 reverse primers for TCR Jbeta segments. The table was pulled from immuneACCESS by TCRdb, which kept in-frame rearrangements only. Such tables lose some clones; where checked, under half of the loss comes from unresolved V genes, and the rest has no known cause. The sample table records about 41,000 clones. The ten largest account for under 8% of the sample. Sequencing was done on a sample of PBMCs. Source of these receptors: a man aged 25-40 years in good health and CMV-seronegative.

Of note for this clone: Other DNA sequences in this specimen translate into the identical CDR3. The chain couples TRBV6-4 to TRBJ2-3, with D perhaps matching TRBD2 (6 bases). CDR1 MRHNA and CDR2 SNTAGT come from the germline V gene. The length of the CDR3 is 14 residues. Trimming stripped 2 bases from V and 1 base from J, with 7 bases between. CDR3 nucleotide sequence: TGTGCCAGCAGTGACGGAGGGGGCACAGATACGCAGTATTTT. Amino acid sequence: CASSDGGGTDTQYF.

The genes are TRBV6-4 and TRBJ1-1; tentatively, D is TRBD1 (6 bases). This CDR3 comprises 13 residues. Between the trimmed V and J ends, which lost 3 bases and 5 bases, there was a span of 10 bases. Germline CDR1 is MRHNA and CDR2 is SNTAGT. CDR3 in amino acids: CASSEARGTEAFF. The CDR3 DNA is TGTGCCAGCAGTGAGGCCAGGGGAACTGAAGCTTTCTTT.

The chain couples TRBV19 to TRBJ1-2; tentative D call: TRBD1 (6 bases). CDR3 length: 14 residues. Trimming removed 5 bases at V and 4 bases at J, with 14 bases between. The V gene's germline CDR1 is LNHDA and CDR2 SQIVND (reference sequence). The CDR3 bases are TGTGCCAGTAGTTTCACAGGGACGGCCTATGGCTACACCTTC. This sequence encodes CASSFTGTAYGYTF.

CDR3 in amino acids: CASSLEGETSYEQYF. The CDR3 DNA reads TGTGCCAGCAGCTTGGAGGGGGAGACCTCCTACGAGCAGTACTTC. The chain couples TRBV5-8 to TRBJ2-7; TRBD1 might be the D (6 bases). Trimming took off 0 bases at V and 0 bases at J, with 10 bases between the two ends. The CDR3 is 15 amino acids. Germline loops: CDR1 SGHTS, CDR2 YDEGEE.

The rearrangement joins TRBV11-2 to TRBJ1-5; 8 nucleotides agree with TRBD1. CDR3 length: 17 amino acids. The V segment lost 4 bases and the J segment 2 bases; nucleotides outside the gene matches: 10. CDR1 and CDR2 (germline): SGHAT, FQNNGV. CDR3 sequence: CASSSPRRDRRNQPQHF. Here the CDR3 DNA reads TGTGCCAGCAGCTCCCCCCGCCGGGACAGGCGCAATCAGCCCCAGCATTTT.

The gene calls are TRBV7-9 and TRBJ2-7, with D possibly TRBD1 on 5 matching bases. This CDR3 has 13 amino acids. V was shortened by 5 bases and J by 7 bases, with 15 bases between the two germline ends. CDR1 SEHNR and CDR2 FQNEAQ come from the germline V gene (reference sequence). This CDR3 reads CASSKQAGMEQYF. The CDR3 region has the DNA TGTGCCAGCAGCAAACAGGCTGGGATGGAGCAGTACTTC.

The CDR3 sequence is CASSLGGGFYEQYF. DNA of the CDR3: TGTGCCAGCAGCTTAGGGGGGGGATTCTACGAGCAGTACTTC. This chain joins TRBV7-9 and TRBJ2-7; 7 positions match TRBD2. The V segment lost 1 base and the J segment 3 bases; nucleotides outside the gene matches: 3. The germline gives CDR1 SEHNR, CDR2 FQNEAQ (reference sequence). The CDR3 spans 14 residues.

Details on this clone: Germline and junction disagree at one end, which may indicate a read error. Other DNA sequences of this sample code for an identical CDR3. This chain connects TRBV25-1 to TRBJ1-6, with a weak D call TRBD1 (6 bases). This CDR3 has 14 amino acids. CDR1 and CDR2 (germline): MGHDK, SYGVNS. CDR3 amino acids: CASSDGQGRSPLHF. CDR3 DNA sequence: TGTGCCAGCAGTGATGGTCAGGGGAGATCACCCCTACACTTT. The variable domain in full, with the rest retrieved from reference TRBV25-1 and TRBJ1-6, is EADIYQTPRYLVIGTGKKITLECSQTMGHDKMYWYQQDPGMELHLIHYSYGVNSTEKGDLSSESTVSRIRTEHFPLTLESARPSHTSQYLCASSDGQGRSPLHFGNGTRLTVT.

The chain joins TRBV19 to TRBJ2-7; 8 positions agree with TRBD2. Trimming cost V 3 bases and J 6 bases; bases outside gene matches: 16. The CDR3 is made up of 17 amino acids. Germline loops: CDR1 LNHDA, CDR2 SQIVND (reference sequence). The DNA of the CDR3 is TGTGCCAGTAGTATGGGGGCCACGGCTAGCGGGTTCAGCGAGCAGTACTTC. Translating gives CASSMGATASGFSEQYF.

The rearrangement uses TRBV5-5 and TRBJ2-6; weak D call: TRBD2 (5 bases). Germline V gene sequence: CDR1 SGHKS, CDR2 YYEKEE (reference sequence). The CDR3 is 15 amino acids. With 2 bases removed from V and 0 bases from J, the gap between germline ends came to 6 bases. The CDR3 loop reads CASSFGDSGANVLTF. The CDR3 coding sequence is TGTGCCAGCAGCTTCGGGGACTCTGGGGCCAACGTCCTGACTTTC.

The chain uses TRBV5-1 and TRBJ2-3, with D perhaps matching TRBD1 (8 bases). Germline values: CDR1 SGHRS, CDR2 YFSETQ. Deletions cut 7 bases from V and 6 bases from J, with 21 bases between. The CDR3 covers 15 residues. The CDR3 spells CASLAQGGSGDTQYF. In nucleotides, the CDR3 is TGCGCCAGCTTAGCACAGGGGGGGAGTGGTGATACGCAGTATTTT.

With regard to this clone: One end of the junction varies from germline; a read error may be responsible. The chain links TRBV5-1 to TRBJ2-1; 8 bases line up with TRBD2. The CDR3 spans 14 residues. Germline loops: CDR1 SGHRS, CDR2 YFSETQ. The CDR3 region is CASTSGSSDNEQFF. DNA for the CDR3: TGCGCCAGCACAAGCGGGAGCTCCGACAATGAGCAGTTCTTC.

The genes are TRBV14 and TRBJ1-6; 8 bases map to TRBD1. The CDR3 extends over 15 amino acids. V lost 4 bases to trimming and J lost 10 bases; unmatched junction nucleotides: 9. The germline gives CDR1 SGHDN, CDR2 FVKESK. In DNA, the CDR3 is TGTGCCAGCAGCCTTGAGACAGGGGCAGGATCACCCCTCCACTTT. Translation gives CASSLETGAGSPLHF.

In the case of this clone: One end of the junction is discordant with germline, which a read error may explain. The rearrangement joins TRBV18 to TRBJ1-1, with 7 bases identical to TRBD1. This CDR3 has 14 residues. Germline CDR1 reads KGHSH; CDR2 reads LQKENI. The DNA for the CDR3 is TGTGCCAGCACCGGACAGGATAAGAACACTGAAGATTTCTTT. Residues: CASTGQDKNTEDFF.

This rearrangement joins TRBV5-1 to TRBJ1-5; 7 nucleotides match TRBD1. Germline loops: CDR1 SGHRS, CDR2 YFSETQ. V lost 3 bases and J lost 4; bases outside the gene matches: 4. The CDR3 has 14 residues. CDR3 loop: CASSSGQFNQPQHF. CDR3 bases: TGCGCCAGCAGCTCGGGACAGTTTAATCAGCCCCAGCATTTT. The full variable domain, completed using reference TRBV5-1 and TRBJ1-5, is KAGVTQTPRYLIKTRGQQVTLSCSPISGHRSVSWYQQTPGQGLQFLFEYFSETQRNKGNFPGRFSGRQFSNSRSEMNVSTLELGDSALYLCASSSGQFNQPQHFGDGTRLSIL.

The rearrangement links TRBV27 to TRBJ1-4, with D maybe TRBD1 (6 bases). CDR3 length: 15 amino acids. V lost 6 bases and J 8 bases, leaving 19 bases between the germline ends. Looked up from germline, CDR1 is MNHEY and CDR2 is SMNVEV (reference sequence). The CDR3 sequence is CASSASGAMREKLFF. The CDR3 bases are TGTGCCAGCAGCGCGTCAGGGGCGATGCGGGAAAAACTGTTTTTT.

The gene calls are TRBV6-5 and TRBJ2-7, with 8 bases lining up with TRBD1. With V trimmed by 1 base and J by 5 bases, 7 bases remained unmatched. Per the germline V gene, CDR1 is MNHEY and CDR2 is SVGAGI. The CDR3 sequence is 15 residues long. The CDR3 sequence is CASSYYSGGSNEQYF. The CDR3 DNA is TGTGCCAGCAGTTACTATTCAGGGGGCTCGAACGAGCAGTACTTC.

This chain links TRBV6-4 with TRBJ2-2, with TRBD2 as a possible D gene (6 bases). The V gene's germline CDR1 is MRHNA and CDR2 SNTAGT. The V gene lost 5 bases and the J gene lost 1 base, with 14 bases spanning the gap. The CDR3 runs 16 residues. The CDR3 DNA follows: TGTGCCAGCAGTCCCATGGGGGGTCAGAACACCGGGGAGCTGTTTTTT. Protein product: CASSPMGGQNTGELFF.